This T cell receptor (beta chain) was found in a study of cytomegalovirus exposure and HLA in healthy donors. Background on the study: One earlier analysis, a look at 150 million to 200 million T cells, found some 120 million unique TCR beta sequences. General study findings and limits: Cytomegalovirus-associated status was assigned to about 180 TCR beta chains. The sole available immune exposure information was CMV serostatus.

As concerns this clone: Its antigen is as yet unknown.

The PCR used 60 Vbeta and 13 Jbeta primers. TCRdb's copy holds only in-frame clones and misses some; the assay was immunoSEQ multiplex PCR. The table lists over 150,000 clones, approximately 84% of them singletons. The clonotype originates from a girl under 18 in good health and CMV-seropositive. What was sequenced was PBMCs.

CDR3: CASSPQLNTEAFF. Written as DNA, the CDR3 is TGTGCCAGCAGCCCACAGTTGAACACTGAAGCTTTCTTT. V and J are TRBV6-5 and TRBJ1-1; unclear D gene. The germline V and J ends were trimmed by 6 bases and 0 bases, with 8 bases remaining between them. CDR1 and CDR2 from the germline V gene are MNHEY and SVGAGI. The CDR3 sequence is 13 residues long.